This entry lists 20 T cell receptor beta chains sequenced from one sample in a study of cytomegalovirus exposure and HLA in healthy donors. 60 Vbeta and 13 Jbeta primers were used in PCR. TCRdb's table, derived via immunoSEQ multiplex PCR, lists solely in-frame clones and lacks some. The top ten clones hold approximately 8% of a sample with about 160,000 clones, around 80% of them seen once. The sequenced sample was PBMCs. These receptors all come from a male donor in good health and CMV-seropositive.

This chain links TRBV7-9 with TRBJ2-2; 7 bases map to TRBD1. The CDR3 is 17 residues long. V lost 6 bases and J lost 5; bases outside the gene matches: 15. Germline CDR1 is SEHNR and CDR2 is FQNEAQ (reference sequence). DNA for the CDR3: TGTGCCAGCAGATCCCCTCGACAGGGCGCGAGTACCGGGGAGCTGTTTTTT. It is translated as CASRSPRQGASTGELFF.

The chain combines TRBV29-1 with TRBJ2-5, with D tentatively TRBD1 (6 bases). The CDR3 runs 12 residues. Per germline, CDR1 SQVTM and CDR2 ANQGSEA. The ends were cut back, 4 bases at V and 4 bases at J, with 10 bases in the middle. The DNA for the CDR3 is TGCAGCGTTGCAGGGGTCGTAGAGACCCAGTACTTC. Translated, it gives CSVAGVVETQYF.

This clone was observed a few times. V usage is TRBV4-1 and J usage is TRBJ2-5; TRBD2 aligns across 15 bases. CDR1 MGHRA and CDR2 YSYEKL come from the germline V gene. With V trimmed by 5 bases and J by 0 bases, 7 bases remained unmatched. The CDR3 loop spans 18 amino acids. The CDR3 coding sequence is TGCGCCAGCAGCTTTCGGACTAGCGGGAGGGTGTACCAAGAGACCCAGTACTTC. Amino acid sequence: CASSFRTSGRVYQETQYF.

The rearrangement uses TRBV6-1 and TRBJ1-4; no clear D gene. Trimming removed 8 bases from V and 8 bases from J, with 9 bases in between. Germline assignment: CDR1 MNHNS and CDR2 SASEGT. The CDR3 covers 11 residues. CDR3 bases: TGTGCCAGCGATGGGAGGGAAAAACTGTTTTTT. Its translation: CASDGREKLFF.

This chain uses TRBV7-2 with TRBJ2-5; D perhaps matches TRBD1 (6 bases). TRBJ2-7 matches the DNA end more closely, so the J call is doubtful. This CDR3 region has 18 residues. Germline V gene sequence: CDR1 SGHTA, CDR2 FQGNSA. CDR3 region: CASSRYPPGQTFSYEQYF. DNA for the CDR3: TGTGCCAGCAGCCGATACCCTCCGGGACAAACCTTCTCCTACGAGCAGTACTTC.

The chain employs TRBV18 and TRBJ1-1, with 10 bases identical to TRBD1. CDR3 length: 14 amino acids. The junction had 7 bases not matched to a gene; V was cut back by 4 bases and J by 8 bases. Germline CDR1 is KGHSH and CDR2 is LQKENI. CDR3 DNA: TGTGCCAGCTCACATGACAGGGGGCGACTAGAAGCTTTCTTT. Translating gives CASSHDRGRLEAFF.

The rearrangement uses TRBV28 and TRBJ2-7; D uncertain. This CDR3 spans 10 amino acids. From germline, CDR1 is MDHEN and CDR2 SYDVKM. Trimming cost V 10 bases and J 4 bases, with 8 bases left between them. The CDR3 is CATESYEQYF. The CDR3 bases are TGTGCCACCGAGTCTTACGAGCAGTACTTC.

The chain recombines TRBV7-2 with TRBJ2-7; the D gene is possibly TRBD1 (5 bases). In germline, CDR1 is SGHTA, CDR2 FQGNSA. The CDR3 is made up of 14 amino acids. V was shortened by 2 bases and J by 3 bases, with 11 bases between the two germline ends. CDR3 bases: TGTGCCAGCAGCTTATTCGGTCAGGGCTACGAGCAGTACTTC. The encoded protein is CASSLFGQGYEQYF.

This chain uses TRBV5-1 with TRBJ1-5, with unresolved D. The V gene lost 0 bases and the J gene lost 2 bases, with 6 bases spanning the gap. Germline V gene lookup returns CDR1 SGHRS and CDR2 YFSETQ. The CDR3 totals 14 residues. The CDR3 nucleotides read TGCGCCAGCAGCTTGGGGGAGGGCAATCAGCCCCAGCATTTT. It specifies CASSLGEGNQPQHF.

This chain joins TRBV2 and TRBJ1-1; 9 bases line up with TRBD1. With V trimmed by 5 bases and J by 5 bases, 6 bases remained unmatched. Germline values: CDR1 SNHLY, CDR2 FYNNEI. This CDR3 spans 14 amino acids. The CDR3 loop reads CASSLQGARTEAFF. The DNA for the CDR3 is TGTGCCAGCAGTTTACAGGGGGCGAGGACTGAAGCTTTCTTT.

This clone was observed a few times. The chain couples TRBV25-1 to TRBJ1-1, with no clear D. The V gene's germline CDR1 is MGHDK and CDR2 SYGVNS. The CDR3 runs 13 residues. V lost 7 bases and J 1 base, leaving 10 bases between the germline ends. CDR3 amino acids: CASTPGRNTEAFF. In nucleotides, the CDR3 is TGTGCCAGCACGCCAGGTAGGAACACTGAAGCTTTCTTT.

This clone turned up a few times. This chain joins TRBV7-2 and TRBJ2-7, with 8 bases identical to TRBD2. V was clipped by 0 bases and J by 0 bases; unmatched bases: 4. This CDR3 has 16 amino acids. CDR1 and CDR2 (germline): SGHTA, FQGNSA. CDR3 sequence: CASSLAGGRSSYEQYF. CDR3 DNA: TGTGCCAGCAGCTTAGCGGGCGGGAGGAGCTCCTACGAGCAGTACTTC.

This chain uses TRBV7-2 with TRBJ2-3; D not certain. V shed 0 bases and J shed 4 bases, with 5 bases lying between them. This CDR3 contains 13 residues. Looked up from germline, CDR1 is SGHTA and CDR2 is FQGNSA. CDR3 amino acids: CASSLAYSDTQYF. CDR3 coding DNA: TGTGCCAGCAGCTTAGCCTACTCAGATACGCAGTATTTT.

The chain employs TRBV19 and TRBJ1-5; D perhaps matches TRBD1 (5 bases). Germline CDR1 reads LNHDA; CDR2 reads SQIVND (reference sequence). The V end was cut by 6 bases, the J end by 9 bases, with 12 bases between. The CDR3 runs to 12 residues. The CDR3 DNA follows: TGTGCCAGTAGCCCTCAGGGAGGGCCCCAGCATTTT. It is translated as CASSPQGGPQHF.

This clone was found a few times. Mismatch with germline at one junction end may stem from a read error. The chain couples TRBV30 to TRBJ2-6; a possible D gene is TRBD1 (5 bases). Germline V lookup: CDR1 GTSNPN, CDR2 SVGIG (reference sequence). The CDR3 contains 14 residues. CDR3 nucleotide sequence: TGTGCCTGGAGCAGCGCGTATGGGGCCAACGGCCTGACTTTC. Amino acids: CAWSSAYGANGLTF.

The CDR3 DNA is TGTGCCAGCAGCTTGAAGCCCCAGGGGGCGGTTCAGCCCCAGCATTTT. Amino acid sequence: CASSLKPQGAVQPQHF. The J gene is TRBJ1-5, the V gene TRBV5-5; 8 nucleotides match TRBD1. The CDR3 has 16 amino acids. Germline V gene sequence: CDR1 SGHKS, CDR2 YYEKEE (reference sequence). V was clipped by 1 base and J by 6 bases; unmatched bases: 9.

About this clone itself: Other DNA sequences of this sample code for an identical CDR3. V gene TRBV19 combines with J gene TRBJ2-7; 7 nucleotides line up with TRBD1. Germline V CDR1 and CDR2: LNHDA, SQIVND (reference sequence). V shed 5 bases, J shed 4 bases, and the junction held 8 bases outside the gene matches. The CDR3 has 14 amino acids. This CDR3 reads CASSYGTAKYEQYF. The CDR3 DNA sequence: TGTGCCAGTAGTTACGGGACAGCAAAGTACGAGCAGTACTTC.

V and J are TRBV7-2 and TRBJ2-7; TRBD2 is a possible D gene (5 bases). This CDR3 comprises 16 residues. Germline lookup yields CDR1 SGHTA and CDR2 FQGNSA. V lost 1 base and J lost 0, with 13 bases in between. For the CDR3, the DNA is TGTGCCAGCAGCTTAGTCGGACTCCAAAGCTCCTACGAGCAGTACTTC. Protein product: CASSLVGLQSSYEQYF.

This rearrangement joins TRBV9 to TRBJ1-4; no firm D call. CDR1 and CDR2 from the germline V gene are SGDLS and YYNGEE. The length of the CDR3 is 13 residues. The V end lost 8 bases, the J end lost 5 bases, and 13 bases lay between the germline ends. The CDR3 loop reads CARRGVPNEKLFF. In DNA, the CDR3 is TGTGCCAGGCGCGGGGTTCCGAATGAAAAACTGTTTTTT.

This chain joins TRBV28 and TRBJ1-2; 7 bases fit TRBD1. The CDR3 has 13 amino acids. Germline V gene data show CDR1 as MDHEN and CDR2 as SYDVKM. Germline trimming cut 7 bases from V and 5 bases from J; bases unmatched to any gene: 7. The CDR3 DNA follows: TGTGCCAGCACCCCAAACAGGGGATATGGCTACACCTTC. Translating gives CASTPNRGYGYTF.